The 27 T cell receptor beta chains below come from one sample, sequenced in a study of immune characteristics of hereditary and idiopathic chronic pancreatitis. TCRdb's table, derived via immunoSEQ multiplex PCR, lists solely in-frame clones and lacks some. The sample records almost 9,500 clones, around 79% being singletons. Total pancreatectomy with islet autotransplantation was the source of the chronic pancreatitis pancreas tissue. Sequenced sample: pancreas tissue with idiopathic chronic pancreatitis. These receptors came from a human donor with chronic pancreatitis.

The gene calls are TRBV2 and TRBJ2-2, with 8 bases identical to TRBD2. The length of the CDR3 is 15 residues. Germline V gene data show CDR1 as SNHLY and CDR2 as FYNNEI. The V segment lost 7 bases and the J segment 5 bases; nucleotides outside the gene matches: 9. CDR3 sequence (DNA): TGTGCCAGCAATCGGTTTAGCGGGGATACCGGGGAGCTGTTTTTT. It is translated as CASNRFSGDTGELFF.

The chain recombines TRBV6-5 with TRBJ1-2; 7 nucleotides line up with TRBD1. The CDR3 is 13 amino acids. Unmatched junction bases numbered 3, after V lost 5 bases and J lost 3 bases. CDR1 and CDR2 (germline): MNHEY, SVGAGI. The chain's CDR3 is CASSRQGDYGYTF. The DNA of the CDR3 is TGTGCCAGCAGTCGACAGGGAGACTATGGCTACACCTTC.

J is TRBJ2-6 and V is TRBV4-2; D might be TRBD1 (6 bases). The CDR3 totals 18 residues. V lost 0 bases to trimming and J lost 2 bases, with 14 bases between them. In germline, CDR1 is LGHNA, CDR2 YNFKEQ. CDR3 residues: CASSQDQGRGPGANVLTF. As DNA, the CDR3 is TGTGCCAGCAGCCAAGATCAAGGCAGGGGCCCTGGGGCCAACGTCCTGACTTTC.

The V and J genes are TRBV28 and TRBJ1-1; 8 nucleotides align to TRBD1. Germline trimming cut 6 bases from V and 0 bases from J; bases unmatched to any gene: 3. This CDR3 contains 14 residues. Germline CDR1 and CDR2: MDHEN and SYDVKM. CDR3: CASRGQGLNTEAFF. The CDR3 nucleotides read TGTGCCAGCAGAGGACAGGGTTTGAACACTGAAGCTTTCTTT.

In its sample, this clone was seen a few times. The chain is built from TRBV6-1 and TRBJ2-4, with 10 bases identical to TRBD2. The CDR3 has 15 residues. Germline values: CDR1 MNHNS, CDR2 SASEGT. V gave up 3 bases and J gave up 6 bases; unmatched junction bases: 5. As DNA, the CDR3 is TGTGCCAGCAGTGATTGGACTAGCGGAGGAAACATTCAGTACTTC. The encoded protein is CASSDWTSGGNIQYF.

The chain is built from TRBV6-1 and TRBJ2-5; D may be TRBD1 (6 bases). The CDR3 contains 14 residues. Germline CDR1 and CDR2: MNHNS and SASEGT. Trimming took off 2 bases at V and 4 bases at J, with 11 bases between the two ends. The CDR3 DNA sequence: TGTGCCAGCAGTGAACCCGGGACATTAGAGACCCAGTACTTC. Translating gives CASSEPGTLETQYF.

The genes are TRBV4-2 and TRBJ1-2; the D gene is possibly TRBD1 (5 bases). Trimming removed 5 bases at V and 2 bases at J, with 12 bases between. CDR3 size: 14 residues. Germline lookup yields CDR1 LGHNA and CDR2 YNFKEQ. The chain's CDR3 is CASSSQGLNYGYTF. CDR3 nucleotide sequence: TGTGCCAGCAGCAGCCAGGGACTCAACTATGGCTACACCTTC.

This clone came up once. The chain is built from TRBV7-9 and TRBJ2-7; a weak D match, TRBD2 (5 bases). Deletions cut 3 bases from V and 4 bases from J, with 25 bases between. The CDR3 sequence is 18 residues long. Germline CDR1 is SEHNR and CDR2 is FQNEAQ (reference sequence). The CDR3 region has the DNA TGTGCCAGCAGCTTGTCTTCGGTGGCTTCGGGGAAAGGATACGAGCAGTACTTC. Protein product: CASSLSSVASGKGYEQYF.

The V gene is TRBV3-1 (or the pseudogene TRBV3-2), the J gene TRBJ1-2; TRBD1 agrees at 7 bases. This CDR3 has 15 residues. Germline V lookup: CDR1 LGHDT, CDR2 YNNKEL (reference sequence). The V segment lost 5 bases and the J segment 6 bases; nucleotides outside the gene matches: 12. The DNA of the CDR3 is TGTGCCAGCAGCAAGAGACGACAGGGCCTCCATGGCTACACCTTC. This codes for CASSKRRQGLHGYTF.

The chain couples TRBV29-1 to TRBJ1-1, with a weak D call TRBD1 (5 bases). The CDR3 runs to 13 residues. Trimming cost V 7 bases and J 5 bases, with 17 bases left between them. The germline V gene has CDR1 SQVTM and CDR2 ANQGSEA. CDR3 coding DNA: TGCAGCGCCCTGGGGGGTGTTGGTACTGAAGCTTTCTTT. Translation: CSALGGVGTEAFF. Drawing the rest from reference TRBV29-1 and TRBJ1-1, the complete variable domain is SAVISQKPSRDICQRGTSLTIQCQVDSQVTMMFWYRQQPGQSLTLIATANQGSEATYESGFVIDKFPISRPNLTFSTLTVSNMSPEDSSIYLCSALGGVGTEAFFGQGTRLTVV.

This clone appeared a single time. The chain is built from TRBV21-1 and TRBJ2-3; the table calls TRBD2, which could not be checked here. TRBV21-1 is assigned pseudogene status. The length of the CDR3 is 16 residues. The CDR3 spells CASSKCSDLGTDTQYF. CDR3 sequence (DNA): TGTGCCAGCAGCAAATGTTCCGACCTAGGCACAGATACGCAGTATTTT.

The V call is TRBV7-2, the J call TRBJ1-5; D gene ambiguous. CDR3 length equals 15 residues. From germline, CDR1 is SGHTA and CDR2 FQGNSA. The V and J ends lost 0 bases and 7 bases respectively, with 13 bases between them. CDR3 protein: CASSLAVGPGQPQHF. For the CDR3, the DNA is TGTGCCAGCAGCTTAGCGGTGGGTCCGGGGCAGCCCCAGCATTTT.

The genes are TRBV5-6 and TRBJ2-7; D is unclear. The CDR3 sequence is 12 residues long. Trimming removed 1 base from V and 3 bases from J, with 5 bases in between. Germline V lookup: CDR1 SGHDT, CDR2 YYEEEE. The CDR3 is CASSLLGYEQYV. The DNA for the CDR3 is TGTGCCAGCAGCTTGCTGGGCTACGAGCAGTACGTC.

CDR3 bases: TGCGCCAGCAGCTTGGCGCGTGGATACATGAACACTGAAGCTTTCTTT. It codes for CASSLARGYMNTEAFF. V and J are TRBV5-1 and TRBJ1-1; the D is unclear. Germline V gene sequence: CDR1 SGHRS, CDR2 YFSETQ. The CDR3 sequence is 16 residues long. Trimming took 0 bases from V and 0 from J, leaving 12 bases between them.

V is TRBV29-1 and J is TRBJ1-2; 7 bases match TRBD1. CDR3 length: 13 amino acids. The ends lost 0 bases at V and 8 bases at J; junction bases unmatched: 6. The germline V gene has CDR1 SQVTM and CDR2 ANQGSEA. CDR3 amino acids: CSVEDSDRSGYTF. In DNA, the CDR3 is TGCAGCGTTGAAGACTCGGACAGGAGCGGCTACACCTTC.

This clone has just one count. This sequence joins TRBV9 and TRBJ2-7; D gene ambiguous. V lost 0 bases and J 7 bases, leaving 11 bases between the germline ends. CDR1 and CDR2 from the germline V gene are SGDLS and YYNGEE. This CDR3 contains 13 residues. In nucleotides, the CDR3 is TGTGCCAGCAGCGTAGAGTCGGCAACTGAGCAGTACTTC. It encodes CASSVESATEQYF.

The chain employs TRBV6-5 and TRBJ2-3; D may correspond to TRBD1 or TRBD2 (5 bases each). The CDR3 length is 15 residues. V was shortened by 2 bases and J by 1 base, with 10 bases between the two germline ends. Germline values: CDR1 MNHEY, CDR2 SVGAGI. The CDR3 region is CASSYGLGGTDTQYF. In nucleotides, the CDR3 is TGTGCCAGCAGTTACGGGTTGGGGGGCACAGATACGCAGTATTTT.

The genes are TRBV6-2 or TRBV6-3 and TRBJ1-2; the D gene is possibly TRBD1 (6 bases). V gave up 4 bases and J gave up 3 bases, with 12 bases separating them. Germline V gene lookup returns CDR1 MNHEY and CDR2 SVGEGT. The CDR3 is made up of 14 amino acids. The CDR3 reads CASSFGGHYYGYTF. The CDR3 DNA sequence: TGTGCCAGCAGTTTCGGGGGGCATTACTATGGCTACACCTTC.

This chain uses TRBV19 with TRBJ1-2; maybe TRBD1 (5 bases). Germline loops: CDR1 LNHDA, CDR2 SQIVND (reference sequence). Trimming pared 6 bases from V and 6 bases from J, leaving 17 bases between. CDR3 size: 14 residues. As DNA, the CDR3 is TGTGCCAGTAGATCTTGGGGCGCAGTCGATGGCTACACCTTC. Protein product: CASRSWGAVDGYTF.

CDR3: CASSVSMGGNTEAFF. For the CDR3, the DNA is TGTGCCAGCAGTGTTTCGATGGGGGGGAACACTGAAGCTTTCTTT. The rearrangement uses TRBV25-1 and TRBJ1-1; D is perhaps TRBD1 (5 bases). V lost 4 bases and J 1 base, leaving 13 bases between the germline ends. The germline CDR1 and CDR2 sequences are MGHDK and SYGVNS. CDR3 size: 15 residues.

The rearrangement links TRBV3-1 (or the pseudogene TRBV3-2) to TRBJ1-6; 9 bases match TRBD1. The V and J ends lost 0 bases and 10 bases, in that order; junction bases with no gene match: 4. Germline V gene data show CDR1 as LGHDT and CDR2 as YNNKEL (reference sequence). This CDR3 spans 15 amino acids. The DNA of the CDR3 is TGTGCCAGCAGCCAAGAGACAGGGGGAGGCTCACCCCTCCACTTT. It translates to CASSQETGGGSPLHF.

The rearrangement joins TRBV4-3 to TRBJ2-3; D gene unclear. The CDR3 covers 11 residues. The germline CDR1 and CDR2 sequences are LGHNA and YSLEER. V shed 0 bases and J shed 9 bases, with 4 bases lying between them. CDR3 region: CASSQDSTQYF. CDR3 in DNA: TGCGCCAGCAGCCAAGATTCGACGCAGTATTTT.

Only one count was recorded for this clone. V usage is TRBV3-1 (or the pseudogene TRBV3-2) and J usage is TRBJ2-5; TRBD1 agrees at 7 bases. The CDR3 is 13 residues long. In germline, CDR1 is LGHDT, CDR2 YNNKEL (reference sequence). V shed 3 bases and J 7 bases; nucleotides not matched to a gene: 5. The CDR3 DNA reads as TGTGCCAGCAGCCACGACAGGGTGGGGACCCAGTACTTC. Protein product: CASSHDRVGTQYF.

This clone was recorded only once. This rearrangement joins TRBV28 to TRBJ2-2, with a tentative D call TRBD1 (5 bases). V lost 1 base to trimming and J lost 5 bases, with 8 bases between them. This CDR3 has 14 residues. Germline CDR1 reads MDHEN; CDR2 reads SYDVKM. CDR3: CASSLSQGTGELFF. CDR3 in DNA: TGTGCCAGCAGTTTATCTCAGGGTACCGGGGAGCTGTTTTTT.

The rearrangement joins TRBV7-9 to TRBJ1-6, with 7 bases identical to TRBD1. The V and J ends lost 6 bases and 10 bases, in that order; junction bases with no gene match: 9. Germline assignment: CDR1 SEHNR and CDR2 FQNEAQ (reference sequence). The CDR3 extends over 14 amino acids. The chain's CDR3 is CASSGDRVDSPLHF. DNA of the CDR3: TGTGCCAGCAGTGGAGACAGGGTTGACTCACCCCTCCACTTT.

In this sample, this clone turned up a few times. V gene TRBV9 combines with J gene TRBJ1-1; the D is unclear. The CDR3 is 14 amino acids. With 2 bases removed from V and 0 bases from J, the gap between germline ends came to 8 bases. CDR1 SGDLS and CDR2 YYNGEE come from the germline V gene. CDR3 DNA sequence: TGTGCCAGCAGCGTTTCGGACGTGAACACTGAAGCTTTCTTT. The encoded protein is CASSVSDVNTEAFF.

This clone has a single count. The V gene is TRBV7-3, the J gene TRBJ1-1; 10 nucleotides match TRBD1. The CDR3 extends over 18 amino acids. Germline V gene data show CDR1 as SGHTA and CDR2 as FQGTGA. Unmatched junction bases numbered 20, after V lost 6 bases and J lost 7 bases. For the CDR3, the DNA is TGTGCCAGCAGTCAAAGAGTAGGGACAGGGGCCCCGTGGATTGAAGCTTTCTTT. This translates into CASSQRVGTGAPWIEAFF. Full variable domain (remainder filled in from reference TRBV7-3 and TRBJ1-1): GAGVSQTPSNKVTEKGKYVELRCDPISGHTALYWYRQSLGQGPEFLIYFQGTGAADDSGLPNDRFFAVRPEGSVSTLKIQRTERGDSAVYLCASSQRVGTGAPWIEAFFGQGTRLTVV.